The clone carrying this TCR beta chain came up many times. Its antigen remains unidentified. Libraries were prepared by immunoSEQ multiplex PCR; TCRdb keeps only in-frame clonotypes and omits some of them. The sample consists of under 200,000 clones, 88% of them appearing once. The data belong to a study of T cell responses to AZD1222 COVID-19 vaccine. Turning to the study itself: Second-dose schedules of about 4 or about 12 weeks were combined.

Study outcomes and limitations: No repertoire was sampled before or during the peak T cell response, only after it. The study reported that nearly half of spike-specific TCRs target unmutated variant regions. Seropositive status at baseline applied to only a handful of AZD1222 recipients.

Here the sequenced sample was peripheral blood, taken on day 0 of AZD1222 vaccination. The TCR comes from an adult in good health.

The CDR3 sequence is CASSYFDDQPQHF. In DNA, the CDR3 is TGTGCCAGCAGTTACTTCGACGATCAGCCCCAGCATTTT. The chain links TRBV6-2 or TRBV6-3 to TRBJ1-5, with no clear D. The CDR3 sequence is 13 residues long. The germline CDR1 and CDR2 sequences are MNHEY and SVGEGT. V lost 1 base to trimming and J lost 5 bases, with 6 bases between them.